This TCR beta chain was found in a study of cytomegalovirus exposure and HLA in healthy donors. General study points: A later analysis found most CMV-associated TCR beta chains apparently HLA-restricted. The likely origin of a cluster of highly shared sequence variants was a sequencing artifact. TCR beta V segments were, for the most part, productive about 87% or about 30% of the time in an earlier analysis. Whilst most TCR sequences proved rare, a subset of public TCRs occurred across many donors.

PCR used 60 Vbeta primers and 13 Jbeta primers. The protocol was immunoSEQ multiplex PCR, while the TCRdb copy is restricted to in-frame clones and leaves out a portion. This table holds about 140,000 clones, approximately 84% found once. On this clone: Its antigen is undetermined.

The junction had 0 bases not matched to a gene; V was cut back by 2 bases and J by 3 bases. Germline V gene lookup returns CDR1 SGHTA and CDR2 FQGTGA. The CDR3 spans 13 residues. Sample: PBMCs. The clonotype was recovered from a middle-aged woman in good health and CMV-seronegative. The chain recombines TRBV7-3 with TRBJ2-5, with TRBD1 matching over 7 bases. CDR3 protein: CASSLDREETQYF. For the CDR3, the DNA is TGTGCCAGCAGCTTAGACAGGGAAGAGACCCAGTACTTC.